A selection of T cell receptor beta chains follows, all from one sample in a study of shared clonotypes between healthy human individuals. Here immunoSEQ multiplex PCR was the method, and the copy in TCRdb shows in-frame clones only, minus some. The sample has approximately 2.5 million clones, over 85% seen once. Sequenced sample: naive CD4+ T cells sorted from blood. All receptors come from a man aged 18 to 29 in good health. CDR3s include the opening cysteine and the closing phenylalanine or tryptophan. A D gene is named only where the DNA matches it firmly. Clone size is not always given. Where it is, it says once, few, many or a class for expanded clones.

-	TRBV5-1	TRBJ2-1	-	CASSPDSTEGEQFF	TGCGCCAGCAGCCCGGACTCCACTGAGGGTGAGCAGTTCTTC
-	TRBV11-3	TRBJ2-3	-	CASSPSRSTDTQYF	TGTGCCAGCAGCCCCTCTCGGTCCACAGATACGCAGTATTTT
-	TRBV2	TRBJ1-5	few	CASRAYSGNQPQHF	TGTGCCAGCAGGGCTTACAGCGGGAATCAGCCCCAGCATTTT
TRBD1	TRBV10-3	TRBJ1-1	-	CAIRNRTARDSYTEAFF	TGTGCCATCAGGAATAGAACAGCCCGGGACAGCTACACTGAAGCTTTCTTT
-	TRBV7-3	TRBJ2-1	-	CASSADVLTGEQFF	TGTGCCAGCAGCGCCGACGTACTTACCGGTGAGCAGTTCTTC
-	TRBV28	TRBJ1-1	-	CASSLLGVEAFF	TGTGCCAGCAGTTTGTTGGGGGTTGAAGCTTTCTTT
-	TRBV6-5	TRBJ2-1	-	CASSYTGYNEQFF	TGTGCCAGCAGTTACACAGGCTACAATGAGCAGTTCTTC
TRBD2	TRBV10-3	TRBJ2-1	-	CAISEPLARSSYNEQFF	TGTGCCATCAGTGAACCACTAGCGAGGAGCTCCTACAATGAGCAGTTCTTC
-	TRBV7-6	TRBJ1-1	-	CASSLTGGTEAFF	TGTGCCAGCAGCCTTACCGGGGGCACTGAAGCTTTCTTT
-	TRBV30	TRBJ1-2	-	CAWRAQAILGYTF	TGTGCCTGGAGAGCACAGGCCATTCTTGGCTACACCTTC
-	TRBV6-6	TRBJ2-7	-	CASTQGIYEQYF	TGTGCCAGCACCCAGGGAATCTACGAGCAGTACTTC
-	TRBV7-9	TRBJ2-5	-	CASSYIETQYF	TGTGCCAGCAGCTACATAGAGACCCAGTACTTC
-	TRBV6-1	TRBJ2-1	-	CASSEEPGYYNEQFF	TGTGCCAGCAGTGAAGAACCGGGGTACTACAATGAGCAGTTCTTC
TRBD2	TRBV25-1	TRBJ2-1	-	CASARIGGDEQFF	TGTGCCAGCGCCCGAATTGGGGGGGATGAGCAGTTCTTC
-	TRBV4-2	TRBJ2-3	-	CASSQDQGSTDTQYF	TGTGCCAGCAGCCAAGACCAGGGAAGCACAGATACGCAGTATTTT
-	TRBV19	TRBJ1-1	-	CASSMDPGVNTEAFF	TGTGCCAGTAGTATGGATCCAGGGGTCAACACTGAAGCTTTCTTT
-	TRBV7-2	TRBJ2-6	-	CASSLTGRSLVAANVLTF	TGTGCCAGCAGCTTAACCGGGCGATCTCTGGTGGCGGCCAACGTCCTGACTTTC
-	TRBV7-9	TRBJ1-1	-	CASRTTGGTEAFF	TGTGCCAGCAGAACTACCGGGGGGACTGAAGCTTTCTTT
-	TRBV19	TRBJ2-5	-	CASSIGVQGRETQYF	TGTGCCAGTAGTATAGGAGTTCAGGGCCGGGAGACCCAGTACTTC
TRBD1	TRBV4-1	TRBJ1-2	-	CASSQGSGGYGYTF	TGCGCCAGCAGCCAAGGATCAGGGGGCTATGGCTACACCTTC
-	TRBV7-9	TRBJ1-1	-	CASSLAVGPGRNTEAFF	TGTGCCAGCAGCTTAGCGGTTGGACCCGGAAGAAACACTGAAGCTTTCTTT
TRBD2	TRBV5-4	TRBJ2-2	-	CASSFVAGVTGELFF	TGTGCCAGCAGCTTCGTAGCGGGAGTAACCGGGGAGCTGTTTTTT
TRBD1	TRBV7-7	TRBJ2-5	-	CASSPGQGQETQYF	TGTGCTAGCAGCCCCGGACAGGGACAAGAGACCCAGTACTTC
TRBD2	TRBV30	TRBJ2-2	few	CAWAGLAGVVNTGELFF	TGTGCCTGGGCGGGACTAGCGGGAGTTGTAAACACCGGGGAGCTGTTTTTT
TRBD1	TRBV19	TRBJ1-5	-	CASRVDRGSNQPQHF	TGTGCCAGTAGGGTGGACAGGGGCAGCAATCAGCCCCAGCATTTT
-	TRBV5-1	TRBJ2-1	-	CASSLGVYNEQFF	TGCGCCAGCAGCTTGGGAGTATACAATGAGCAGTTCTTC
-	TRBV4-1	TRBJ1-4	-	CTSSQSGFANEKLFF	TGCACCAGCAGCCAAAGCGGTTTCGCTAATGAAAAACTGTTTTTT
-	TRBV6-1	TRBJ1-5	few	CASSEMGAGQPQHF	TGTGCCAGCAGTGAGATGGGGGCGGGTCAGCCCCAGCATTTT
-	TRBV10-3	TRBJ1-5	few	CAIGPDSNQPQHF	TGTGCCATCGGTCCCGATAGCAATCAGCCCCAGCATTTT
-	TRBV4-1	TRBJ2-3	-	CASSLEGSRAASTDTQYF	TGCGCCAGCAGCCTAGAGGGTTCCCGGGCAGCAAGCACAGATACGCAGTATTTT
-	TRBV10-3	TRBJ2-3	-	CAIGPGPTTDTQYF	TGTGCCATCGGCCCGGGACCAACCACAGATACGCAGTATTTT
TRBD2	TRBV19	TRBJ2-7	-	CASSKTSGIEQYF	TGTGCCAGTAGTAAAACTAGCGGGATCGAGCAGTACTTC
TRBD2	TRBV7-2	TRBJ2-7	-	CASSHRRLAGVGEQYF	TGTGCCAGCAGCCACCGGCGGCTAGCGGGAGTGGGCGAGCAGTACTTC
-	TRBV12-5	TRBJ2-7	-	CASGLIQIRAKDYEQYF	TGTGCTAGTGGTTTGATACAGATCCGGGCCAAAGACTACGAGCAGTACTTC
-	TRBV2	TRBJ1-5	-	CASTGLKGQPQHF	TGTGCCAGCACCGGCCTTAAGGGACAGCCCCAGCATTTT
-	TRBV30	TRBJ2-7	-	CAWSRDRAYEQYF	TGTGCCTGGAGTCGGGATAGGGCCTACGAGCAGTACTTC
-	TRBV5-4	TRBJ1-2	-	CASSLEIGVYGYTF	TGTGCCAGCAGCTTGGAAATAGGGGTGTATGGCTACACCTTC
TRBD1	TRBV5-1	TRBJ2-5	once	CASSLQTGQETQYF	TGCGCCAGCAGCCTCCAGACAGGGCAAGAGACCCAGTACTTC
-	TRBV21-1	TRBJ1-6	-	CASSKNGARSYNSPLHF	TGTGCCAGCAGCAAAAATGGGGCGAGATCCTATAATTCACCCCTCCACTTT
TRBD1	TRBV15	TRBJ2-3	-	CATSRDSGGGTDTQYF	TGTGCCACCAGCAGAGACTCAGGGGGCGGCACAGATACGCAGTATTTT